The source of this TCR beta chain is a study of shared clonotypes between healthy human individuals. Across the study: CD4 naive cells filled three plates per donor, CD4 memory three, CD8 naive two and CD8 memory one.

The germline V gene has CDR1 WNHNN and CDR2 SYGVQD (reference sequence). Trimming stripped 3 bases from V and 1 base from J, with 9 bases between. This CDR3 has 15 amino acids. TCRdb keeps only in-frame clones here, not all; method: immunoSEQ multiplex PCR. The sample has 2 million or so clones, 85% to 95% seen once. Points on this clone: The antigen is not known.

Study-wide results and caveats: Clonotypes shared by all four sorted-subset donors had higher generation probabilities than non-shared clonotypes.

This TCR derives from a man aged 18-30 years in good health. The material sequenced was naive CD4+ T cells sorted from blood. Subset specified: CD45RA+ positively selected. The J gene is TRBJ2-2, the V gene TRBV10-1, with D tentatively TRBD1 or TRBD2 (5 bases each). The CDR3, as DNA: TGCGCCAGCAGTGACGGGACCCTGAACACCGGGGAGCTGTTTTTT. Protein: CASSDGTLNTGELFF.